These T cell receptor beta chains were read from a single sample in a study of T cell responses to AZD1222 COVID-19 vaccine. Libraries were prepared by immunoSEQ multiplex PCR; TCRdb keeps only in-frame clonotypes and omits some of them. The sample comprises around 130,000 clones, over 90% of which are singletons, and about 0.86% rests with the top ten. The sequencing used peripheral blood, collected on day 0 of AZD1222 vaccination. These receptors were collected from an adult in good health. Each CDR3 is given with its conserved first and last residue.

V gene,CDR3 protein
TRBV6-2/TRBV6-3,CASSTRRLGNQPQHF
TRBV2,CASSDPPQASNEKLFF
TRBV29-1,CSVAKFESVHGNTIYF
TRBV10-2,CASSEVAGVTEAFF
TRBV12-3/TRBV12-4,CASRLTGGDGYTF
TRBV28,CASNPQGQQETQYF
TRBV6-6,CASGDYGYTF
TRBV6-2/TRBV6-3,CASSPLAGGRETQYF
TRBV9,CASSVDGGQGFSYNSPLHF
TRBV3-1/TRBV3-2,CASSQQTQYF
TRBV29-1,CSVPVGQTFGRGYTF
TRBV27,CASSSLAAGQGVYGYTF
TRBV18,CASSPNDSRTGPGSPLHF
TRBV6-4,CASSDSGGTGANVLTF
TRBV10-1,CASSADMNTEAFF
TRBV6-5,CASSDSGQINTEAFF
TRBV7-2,CASSLLGVADTQYF
TRBV7-6,CASSFNGLASNEQFF
TRBV9,CASSAGGAGGYTF
TRBV7-9,CASSPPGQSNQPQHF
TRBV15,CATSRDRASYGYTF
TRBV5-1,CASSFGGAGNQPQHF
TRBV5-1,CASSLAGIAARQEKNIQYF
TRBV4-2,CASSPIAEGQPQHF
TRBV19,CASSRGLIENTEAFF
TRBV19,CASKADRDNQPQHF
TRBV3-1/TRBV3-2,CASSQVTGGTEAFF
TRBV18,CASSPRGQNTEAFF
TRBV27,CASTLPPVTSHNEQFF
TRBV18,CASSPGARNEQFF
TRBV6-4,CASSQDPVSTDTQYF
TRBV20-1,CSASITTAYTEAFF